A single sample is the source of the 31 T cell receptor beta chains below, sequenced in a study of blood T cell repertoires in COVID-19. The table came from immunoSEQ multiplex PCR; TCRdb's copy has only in-frame clones and leaves some out. This sample has tens of thousands of clones; 76% occur once, and the top ten carry 14% to 15%. The sample was peripheral blood. These TCRs come from a man aged 55 to 70 with COVID-19, enrolled during active disease.

A remark on this clone: The germline gene is not matched at one end of the junction; a read error may be the cause. This chain connects TRBV13 to TRBJ1-6; D unresolved. Germline V gives CDR1 PRHDT, CDR2 FYEKMQ (reference sequence). This CDR3 is 13 amino acids long. The CDR3 nucleotides read TGTGCCAGCAGCTTGTCCTTTAATTCACCCCTCCACTTT. It specifies CASSLSFNSPLHF.

The chain uses TRBV14 and TRBJ2-7; 7 bases line up with TRBD1. J was trimmed by 1 base and V by 6 bases; bases with no gene match: 3. In germline, CDR1 is SGHDN, CDR2 FVKESK. The CDR3 spans 13 residues. CDR3 region: CASRLTGSYEQYF. In DNA, the CDR3 is TGTGCCAGCAGACTGACAGGGTCCTACGAGCAGTACTTC. Looking up the rest from reference TRBV14 and TRBJ2-7 gives the full variable domain: EAGVTQFPSHSVIEKGQTVTLRCDPISGHDNLYWYRRVMGKEIKFLLHFVKESKQDESGMPNNRFLAERTGGTYSTLKVQPAELEDSGVYFCASRLTGSYEQYFGPGTRLTVT.

The V and J genes are TRBV19 and TRBJ1-4; 9 positions match TRBD1. The ends lost 6 bases at V and 8 bases at J; junction bases unmatched: 10. Germline values: CDR1 LNHDA, CDR2 SQIVND (reference sequence). This CDR3 is 15 amino acids long. CDR3 loop: CASSEVGQGNEKLFF. The CDR3 DNA reads TGTGCCAGTAGCGAGGTGGGACAGGGCAACGAAAAACTGTTTTTT.

V and J are TRBV9 and TRBJ2-7; tentatively, D is TRBD2 (6 bases). Trimming left V 0 bases short and J 3 bases short, with 10 bases between. CDR1 is SGDLS and CDR2 is YYNGEE in the germline V gene. This CDR3 is built from 14 residues. The CDR3 loop is CASSVGTSNYEQYF. The DNA of the CDR3 is TGTGCCAGCAGCGTAGGAACTAGCAACTACGAGCAGTACTTC.

This chain joins TRBV19 and TRBJ2-5; D ambiguous. The CDR3 consists of 11 residues. Germline V gene sequence: CDR1 LNHDA, CDR2 SQIVND (reference sequence). Trimming pared 8 bases from V and 5 bases from J, leaving 9 bases between. As DNA, the CDR3 is TGTGCCAGTCGTAGCAGGGAGACCCAGTACTTC. It specifies CASRSRETQYF.

V gene TRBV5-4 combines with J gene TRBJ2-2; the D gene is possibly TRBD1 (5 bases). The V and J ends lost 0 bases and 2 bases respectively, with 17 bases between them. CDR3 size: 18 residues. CDR1 is SGHNT and CDR2 is YYREEE in the germline V gene (reference sequence). CDR3 loop: CASSLALMTDRNTGELFF. The DNA for the CDR3 is TGTGCCAGCAGCTTGGCCCTTATGACTGACAGAAACACCGGGGAGCTGTTTTTT. Filled out from reference TRBV5-4 and TRBJ2-2, the complete variable domain reads ETGVTQSPTHLIKTRGQQVTLRCSSQSGHNTVSWYQQALGQGPQFIFQYYREEENGRGNFPPRFSGLQFPNYSSELNVNALELDDSALYLCASSLALMTDRNTGELFFGEGSRLTVL.

The chain employs TRBV5-6 and TRBJ2-7; tentative D call: TRBD1 (6 bases). The length of the CDR3 is 15 residues. Per the germline V gene, CDR1 is SGHDT and CDR2 is YYEEEE. V shed 0 bases and J shed 0 bases, with 10 bases lying between them. The DNA of the CDR3 is TGTGCCAGCAGCTTGGGATGGGACAACTCCTACGAGCAGTACTTC. Translating gives CASSLGWDNSYEQYF.

The V and J genes are TRBV28 and TRBJ1-3; D is ambiguous. Trimming removed 6 bases at V and 0 bases at J, with 9 bases between. There are 14 residues in the CDR3. In germline, CDR1 is MDHEN, CDR2 SYDVKM. CDR3 DNA: TGTGCCAGCAGAACAGCTCCCTCTGGAAACACCATATATTTT. This encodes CASRTAPSGNTIYF.

This chain joins TRBV4-1 and TRBJ1-6; the D is unclear. This CDR3 is 14 amino acids long. The germline V gene encodes CDR1 MGHRA and CDR2 YSYEKL. Trimming left V 0 bases short and J 10 bases short, with 10 bases between. The chain's CDR3 is CASSQDGPYSPLHF. CDR3 bases: TGCGCCAGCAGCCAAGACGGTCCGTACTCACCCCTCCACTTT.

The chain combines TRBV4-2 with TRBJ2-3; D might be TRBD2 (7 bases). The CDR3 loop spans 16 amino acids. Germline V CDR1 and CDR2: LGHNA, YNFKEQ. V was shortened by 0 bases and J by 2 bases, with 12 bases between the two germline ends. DNA for the CDR3: TGTGCCAGCAGCCAAGAATGGCGGGGGCCCACAGATACGCAGTATTTT. Protein sequence: CASSQEWRGPTDTQYF.

In DNA, the CDR3 is TGTGCCAGCAGCCTTCAGGCTCGTTCGACCCAGTACTTC. Protein: CASSLQARSTQYF. The chain carries TRBV7-3 and TRBJ2-5; no reliable D call. Germline CDR1 reads SGHTA; CDR2 reads FQGTGA. This CDR3 spans 13 amino acids. V was cut by 5 bases and J by 7 bases, with 14 bases left in between.

This clone was detected a few times. This chain uses TRBV7-9 with TRBJ2-2; D might be TRBD2 (5 bases). The CDR3 extends over 15 amino acids. Germline V lookup: CDR1 SEHNR, CDR2 FQNEAQ (reference sequence). V was trimmed by 5 bases and J by 4 bases, leaving 14 bases between them. Here the CDR3 reads CASSLGWAGTGELFF. The CDR3 DNA reads as TGTGCCAGCAGCCTTGGATGGGCGGGCACCGGGGAGCTGTTTTTT.

The genes are TRBV28 and TRBJ2-1, with 8 positions matching TRBD1. CDR3 length: 13 residues. The V segment lost 5 bases and the J segment 10 bases; nucleotides outside the gene matches: 7. Germline V gene sequence: CDR1 MDHEN, CDR2 SYDVKM. CDR3 amino acids: CASSLTGVGEQFF. DNA of the CDR3: TGTGCCAGCAGTCTGACAGGGGTAGGGGAGCAGTTCTTC.

The chain joins TRBV5-4 to TRBJ2-6; D gene ambiguous. Trimming removed 1 base at V and 4 bases at J, with 9 bases between. The CDR3 is 15 amino acids. Germline loops: CDR1 SGHNT, CDR2 YYREEE (reference sequence). CDR3 sequence reads: CASSLRSSGANVLTF. The CDR3 region has the DNA TGTGCCAGCAGCTTGCGGTCCTCAGGGGCCAACGTCCTGACTTTC.

This rearrangement joins TRBV27 to TRBJ2-7, with 7 bases fitting TRBD2. With 4 bases clipped from V and 5 bases from J, the junction kept 5 bases outside the gene matches. There are 13 residues in the CDR3. Germline assignment: CDR1 MNHEY and CDR2 SMNVEV (reference sequence). The chain's CDR3 is CASSSGRLNEQYF. As DNA, the CDR3 is TGTGCCAGCAGTTCCGGGAGGTTAAACGAGCAGTACTTC.

The rearrangement links TRBV5-1 to TRBJ2-5; 8 nucleotides line up with TRBD1. V lost 0 bases, J lost 6 bases, and 7 bases stayed unmatched. Germline-derived CDR1 and CDR2 are SGHRS and YFSETQ. The length of the CDR3 is 15 residues. In nucleotides, the CDR3 is TGCGCCAGCAGCTTGGTAGCAGGGGGCGAGAAGACCCAGTACTTC. It encodes CASSLVAGGEKTQYF.

The gene calls are TRBV30 and TRBJ1-3; D is possibly TRBD1 (6 bases). Germline lookup yields CDR1 GTSNPN and CDR2 SVGIG (reference sequence). The CDR3 covers 17 residues. The V and J ends lost 3 bases and 0 bases respectively, with 18 bases between them. This CDR3 is CAWSKPRGGTSGNTIYF. The CDR3 DNA reads TGTGCCTGGAGCAAACCGAGGGGGGGCACCTCTGGAAACACCATATATTTT.

This clone has just one count. The genes are TRBV7-2 and TRBJ2-2, with no clear D. CDR3 length: 14 residues. The germline V and J ends were trimmed by 5 bases and 3 bases, with 10 bases remaining between them. CDR1 and CDR2 (germline): SGHTA, FQGNSA. This CDR3 reads CASSERDYTGELFF. Here the CDR3 DNA reads TGTGCCAGCAGCGAGCGTGATTACACCGGGGAGCTGTTTTTT.

The V gene is TRBV5-1, the J gene TRBJ1-1; weak D call: TRBD1 (5 bases). V lost 0 bases, J lost 5 bases, and 11 bases lay in between. The V gene's germline CDR1 is SGHRS and CDR2 YFSETQ. CDR3 size: 14 residues. The CDR3 nucleotides read TGCGCCAGCAGCTTGGTCAGGGAGGGGACTGAAGCTTTCTTT. Residues: CASSLVREGTEAFF. Looking up the rest from reference TRBV5-1 and TRBJ1-1 gives the full variable domain: KAGVTQTPRYLIKTRGQQVTLSCSPISGHRSVSWYQQTPGQGLQFLFEYFSETQRNKGNFPGRFSGRQFSNSRSEMNVSTLELGDSALYLCASSLVREGTEAFFGQGTRLTVV.

The chain recombines TRBV14 with TRBJ2-1; 13 bases are shared with TRBD2. Germline assignment: CDR1 SGHDN and CDR2 FVKESK. This CDR3 has 15 amino acids. The J segment lost 4 bases and the V segment lost 3 bases, leaving 0 bases of the junction unmatched. DNA of the CDR3: TGTGCCAGCAGCCAGGGACTAGCGGGATACAATGAGCAGTTCTTC. Protein: CASSQGLAGYNEQFF.

This clone is a singleton in its sample. J is TRBJ1-6 and V is TRBV30; D not resolved. With 0 bases removed from V and 7 bases from J, the gap between germline ends came to 10 bases. CDR3 size: 14 residues. Germline V gives CDR1 GTSNPN, CDR2 SVGIG (reference sequence). The CDR3 here is CAWSVAVLNSPLHF. The DNA of the CDR3 is TGTGCCTGGAGTGTGGCAGTCTTGAATTCACCCCTCCACTTT.

This clone appeared many times. Other DNA sequences in this sample translate to the same CDR3. The chain is built from TRBV5-1 and TRBJ2-2; the match to TRBD1 covers 7 bases. The CDR3 sequence is 15 residues long. V lost 4 bases to trimming and J lost 3 bases; unmatched junction nucleotides: 6. The germline V gene encodes CDR1 SGHRS and CDR2 YFSETQ. CDR3 in DNA: TGCGCCAGCAGCGACCGGGACAGAGACACCGGGGAGCTGTTTTTT. This translates into CASSDRDRDTGELFF.

The V call is TRBV7-7, the J call TRBJ2-1, with 11 bases identical to TRBD1. CDR3 size: 15 residues. Per the germline V gene, CDR1 is SSHAT and CDR2 is FNYEAQ (reference sequence). With V trimmed by 5 bases and J by 10 bases, 10 bases remained unmatched. DNA for the CDR3: TGTGCCAGCAGCGCCCGGGACAGGGGGTGGGAAGAGCAGTTCTTC. Translated: CASSARDRGWEEQFF. The whole variable domain, filled in from reference TRBV7-7 and TRBJ2-1, reads GAGVSQSPRYKVTKRGQDVTLRCDPISSHATLYWYQQALGQGPEFLTYFNYEAQPDKSGLPSDRFSAERPEGSISTLTIQRTEQRDSAMYRCASSARDRGWEEQFFGPGTRLTVL.

The rearrangement uses TRBV28 and TRBJ1-2; a possible D gene is TRBD1 (6 bases). Germline lookup yields CDR1 MDHEN and CDR2 SYDVKM. The CDR3 covers 13 residues. V shed 3 bases and J shed 8 bases, with 13 bases lying between them. The CDR3 DNA reads as TGTGCCAGCAGTTTCCAGGGGCAGTGGGGCTACACCTTC. It specifies CASSFQGQWGYTF.

The chain has TRBV24-1 and TRBJ2-7; weak D call: TRBD2 (6 bases). CDR3 length: 17 amino acids. V was cut by 1 base and J by 3 bases, with 18 bases left in between. CDR1 is KGHDR and CDR2 is SFDVKD in the germline V gene. DNA for the CDR3: TGTGCCACCAGTGATTTAAAGCCCCTACCGGGACTCTACGAGCAGTACTTC. As protein: CATSDLKPLPGLYEQYF.

This clone was seen a few times. The chain carries TRBV7-9 and TRBJ1-1; TRBD1 agrees at 7 bases. V was pared by 4 bases and J by 1 base, with 6 bases of the junction left unmatched. CDR3 length: 15 amino acids. Germline V gene lookup returns CDR1 SEHNR and CDR2 FQNEAQ (reference sequence). CDR3: CASSSRTGQNTEAFF. CDR3 DNA sequence: TGTGCCAGCAGCTCCCGGACAGGCCAGAACACTGAAGCTTTCTTT.

The V and J genes are TRBV11-3 and TRBJ2-7; 8 positions agree with TRBD2. V gave up 4 bases and J gave up 2 bases; unmatched junction bases: 7. The length of the CDR3 is 15 residues. Germline lookup yields CDR1 SGHNT and CDR2 YENEEA. CDR3 bases: TGTGCCAGCAGCTCCATAGCGGGAAACACCTACGAGCAGTACTTC. Its protein product is CASSSIAGNTYEQYF.

V gene TRBV27 combines with J gene TRBJ2-2; D remains unclear. V was clipped by 7 bases and J by 5 bases, with 14 bases between them. CDR1 and CDR2 (germline): MNHEY, SMNVEV (reference sequence). The CDR3 loop spans 14 amino acids. The CDR3 protein is CASKTAQRTGELFF. CDR3 DNA: TGTGCCAGCAAGACCGCCCAGAGGACCGGGGAGCTGTTTTTT.

This clone was observed a few times. J is TRBJ1-2 and V is TRBV2; no firm D call. Germline loops: CDR1 SNHLY, CDR2 FYNNEI. The CDR3 contains 11 residues. The V end lost 2 bases, the J end lost 5 bases, and 3 bases lay between the germline ends. CDR3 in amino acids: CASSETYGYTF. The CDR3 DNA follows: TGTGCCAGCAGTGAAACATATGGCTACACCTTC.

This clone was detected only a few times. The rearrangement links TRBV3-1 (or the pseudogene TRBV3-2) to TRBJ2-1, with 8 positions matching TRBD2. V dropped 1 base and J dropped 10; count of bases not matched to a gene: 12. The CDR3 consists of 16 residues. Germline V gene data show CDR1 as LGHDT and CDR2 as YNNKEL (reference sequence). CDR3 loop: CASSQARLAGLVEQFF. DNA for the CDR3: TGTGCCAGCAGCCAAGCGCGCCTAGCGGGCCTCGTGGAGCAGTTCTTC.

The chain joins TRBV11-2 to TRBJ2-7, with 8 bases that match TRBD1. The CDR3 is 14 amino acids. V shed 5 bases, J shed 5 bases, and the junction held 8 bases outside the gene matches. Germline CDR1 and CDR2: SGHAT and FQNNGV. DNA of the CDR3: TGTGCCAGCAGCAACGGACAGGGTCTGCACGAGCAGTACTTC. Amino acid sequence: CASSNGQGLHEQYF.